The T cell receptor beta chain under discussion was sequenced for a study of blood T cell repertoires in COVID-19. Study details: There were acute and convalescent COVID-19 samples, and they came from the United States, Italy and Spain.

Authors' data handling: Reference gene primer amplification in the assay estimated nucleated cell counts. Libraries were prepared by immunoSEQ multiplex PCR; TCRdb keeps only in-frame clonotypes and omits some of them. V and J calls and clone size are those listed in that table; D and trimming were worked out from the DNA. The table includes 400,000 to 550,000 clones, 80% to 90% detected once. Trimming removed 4 bases from V and 3 bases from J, with 9 bases in between. There are 13 residues in the CDR3. CDR1 and CDR2 (germline): SNHLY, FYNNEI. V and J are TRBV2 and TRBJ2-5; no clear D gene. The sample taken for sequencing was peripheral blood. This clonotype was obtained from a woman aged 25-40 years with acute or convalescent COVID-19. CDR3 in DNA: TGTGCCAGCAGTGCCGTCCGAGAAGAGACCCAGTACTTC. Translating it yields CASSAVREETQYF. The complete variable domain, with remaining parts taken from reference TRBV2 and TRBJ2-5, reads EPEVTQTPSHQVTQMGQEVILRCVPISNHLYFYWYRQILGQKVEFLVSFYNNEISEKSEIFDDQFSVERPDGSNFTLKIRSTKLEDSAMYFCASSAVREETQYFGPGTRLLVL.